This is a list of T cell receptor beta chains from one sample in a study of shared clonotypes between healthy human individuals. Sequencing used immunoSEQ multiplex PCR; TCRdb keeps in-frame clones, though not all of them. The sample gives some 1 million clones, about 75% of which show up once; approximately 1.5% is in the top ten. The sequenced material came from memory CD4+ T cells sorted from blood. These receptors were obtained from a man younger than 30 in good health. Each CDR3 is given with its conserved first and last residue. A D gene is named only where the DNA matches it firmly. Some rows mark clone size as missing; the rest say once, few, many or name a class of expanded clone.

abundance,j_gene,v_gene,d_gene,CDR3nt,CDR3aa
NA,TRBJ1-5,TRBV30,NA,TGTGCCTGGGGTGTAAGCGGTTACAATCAGCCCCAGCATTTT,CAWGVSGYNQPQHF
NA,TRBJ1-6,TRBV7-3,NA,TGTGCCAGCAGTCCCGAGTACACAGGGAATTCACCCCTCCACTTT,CASSPEYTGNSPLHF
once,TRBJ1-5,TRBV7-8,TRBD1,TGTGCCAGCAGCCAAACCGGGACAGCTTATAGCAATCAGCCCCAGCATTTT,CASSQTGTAYSNQPQHF
NA,TRBJ1-5,TRBV5-8,TRBD1,TGTGCCAGCAGCTTGGTTCAGGGGGGAAGTGGCAATCAGCCCCAGCATTTT,CASSLVQGGSGNQPQHF
NA,TRBJ1-2,TRBV6-5,NA,TGTGCCAGCAGCCTGACGGGTCATGGTGGCTACACCTTC,CASSLTGHGGYTF
NA,TRBJ2-3,TRBV9,NA,TGTGCCAGCATGCCAGACGGGCAGACGGTCATGGCGCAGTATTTT,CASMPDGQTVMAQYF
NA,TRBJ1-5,TRBV5-3,NA,TGTGCCAGAAGCCCCAGTAGGTTGGGTCAGCCCCAGCATTTT,CARSPSRLGQPQHF
once,TRBJ2-7,TRBV7-9,TRBD1,TGTGCCAGCAGCTTATCCGGGACAGGGAATAGAGAGCAGTACTTC,CASSLSGTGNREQYF
NA,TRBJ2-1,TRBV6-1,TRBD1,TGTGCCAGCAGTGCGGACAGGGGGAATAATGAGCAGTTCTTC,CASSADRGNNEQFF
NA,TRBJ2-7,TRBV4-3,NA,TGCGCCAGCAGCCAAGATGGACGGCCCCTATCCGAGCAGTACTTC,CASSQDGRPLSEQYF
once,TRBJ1-2,TRBV6-6,NA,TGTGCCAGCACCACGGCGGGGGGTGGCTACACCTTC,CASTTAGGGYTF
NA,TRBJ2-2,TRBV28,NA,TGTGCCAGCAGTTCCTCTTACAGGGCGGCCGGGGAGCTGTTTTTT,CASSSSYRAAGELFF
NA,TRBJ1-4,TRBV29-1,TRBD1,TGCAGCGCCACGGACCCCGGGACAGGGGGCGCACATGAAAAACTGTTTTTT,CSATDPGTGGAHEKLFF
NA,TRBJ2-7,TRBV28,NA,TGTGCCAGCAGTTTCGGGGTACTAGGACAGTACTTC,CASSFGVLGQYF
once,TRBJ1-5,TRBV10-3,NA,TGTGCCATCAGCGCGGACAGAATCAATCAGCCCCAGCATTTT,CAISADRINQPQHF
NA,TRBJ2-2,TRBV2,TRBD1,TGTGCCAGCAGTGCGACAGGGTCAGGGAACACCGGGGAGCTGTTTTTT,CASSATGSGNTGELFF
NA,TRBJ2-7,TRBV5-1,NA,TGCGCCAGCAGCTGGGGAGTACAGGGTCCTTACGAGCAGTACTTC,CASSWGVQGPYEQYF
NA,TRBJ2-5,TRBV7-9,NA,TGTGCCAGCAGCTTCCTGGGGCGTCAAGAGACCCAGTACTTC,CASSFLGRQETQYF
NA,TRBJ2-7,TRBV27,NA,TGTGCCAGCAAAGTACAGGGCGAGGTTGTGCAGTACTTC,CASKVQGEVVQYF
NA,TRBJ2-7,TRBV7-2,TRBD2,TGTGCCAGCAGCGTGACCGGGACTAGCGGCTACGAGCAGTACTTC,CASSVTGTSGYEQYF
NA,TRBJ1-1,TRBV28,NA,TGTGCCAGCATCCGCTGGGGGAACACTGAAGCTTTCTTT,CASIRWGNTEAFF
NA,TRBJ2-2,TRBV2,TRBD2,TGTGCCAGCAGAAATAGCGGGAGGGCCACCGGGGAGCTGTTTTTT,CASRNSGRATGELFF
NA,TRBJ2-5,TRBV10-2,TRBD2,TGCGCCAGCGGTCCTCGGGGGGGGAAGCAAGAGACCCAGTACTTC,CASGPRGGKQETQYF
once,TRBJ2-1,TRBV2,NA,TGTGCCAGCAGTCGCTCGGAGTACAATGAGCAGTTCTTC,CASSRSEYNEQFF
NA,TRBJ2-7,TRBV6-5,TRBD1,TGTGCCAGCACCCAGGGGGCTTCCTACGAGCAGTACTTC,CASTQGASYEQYF
NA,TRBJ1-5,TRBV28,NA,TGTGCCAGCAGTCGTGGGGGCAATCAGCCCCAGCATTTT,CASSRGGNQPQHF
NA,TRBJ1-2,TRBV30,NA,TGTGCCTGGAGTGTAAAGAGAGGGCGCGGCTACACCTTC,CAWSVKRGRGYTF
NA,TRBJ1-5,TRBV5-8,NA,TGTGCCAGCGTACCCTCGGCATCCTTTAATCAGCCCCAGCATTTT,CASVPSASFNQPQHF
many,TRBJ2-5,TRBV7-9,TRBD1,TGTGCCAGCAGCTTAGGAGGTGGGGGACAGAGCCTTTTACAAGAGACCCAGTACTTC,CASSLGGGGQSLLQETQYF
NA,TRBJ1-3,TRBV28,NA,TGTGCCAGCAGTTTACCCTTGACAGGAATCTCTGGAAACACCATATATTTT,CASSLPLTGISGNTIYF
NA,TRBJ2-2,TRBV5-1,TRBD1,TGCGCCAGCAGCTTGGGCGGGACAGGGAACACCGGGGAGCTGTTTTTT,CASSLGGTGNTGELFF
NA,TRBJ2-2,TRBV6-5,TRBD1,TGTGCCAGCAGTTTGGGACAGGGCACCGGGGAGCTGTTTTTT,CASSLGQGTGELFF
NA,TRBJ2-3,TRBV2,NA,TGTGCCACCCGGGACCTAGATACGCAGTATTTT,CATRDLDTQYF
NA,TRBJ2-2,TRBV5-5,NA,TGTGCCAGCAGCTTGGCAGAGCGCACCGGGGAGCTGTTTTTT,CASSLAERTGELFF
NA,TRBJ1-6,TRBV7-9,TRBD1,TGTGCCAGCAGCGCCCAGACAGGGCATAATTCACCCCTCCACTTT,CASSAQTGHNSPLHF
few,TRBJ1-4,TRBV7-2,NA,TGTGCCAGCAGCTCGGACCCCCGAGGAGAAAAACTGTTTTTT,CASSSDPRGEKLFF
NA,TRBJ2-4,TRBV27,NA,TGTGCCAGCAGTTTTAGAAACATTCAGTACTTC,CASSFRNIQYF
NA,TRBJ1-1,TRBV2,NA,TGTGCCAGCAGTGAAGAATGGGGTACTGAAGCTTTCTTT,CASSEEWGTEAFF
NA,TRBJ1-6,TRBV6-6,TRBD1,TGTGCCACCGGACAGGGTAGTTCACCCCTCCACTTT,CATGQGSSPLHF
once,TRBJ2-2,TRBV6-1,NA,TGTGCCATCCGAAACGCGAACACCGGGGAGCTGTTTTTT,CAIRNANTGELFF
NA,TRBJ2-7,TRBV6-5,TRBD2,TGTGCCAGCAGCCGGGGACTAGCGGGTGCATACGAGCAGTACTTC,CASSRGLAGAYEQYF
many,TRBJ2-7,TRBV6-5,TRBD1,TGTGCCAGCAGGTCTCCGGGACAGGGGATAAGCTTC,CASRSPGQGISF
few,TRBJ1-3,TRBV18,NA,TGTGCCAGCTCCCGCGCCGAGGGAAGAAACACCATATATTTT,CASSRAEGRNTIYF
few,TRBJ2-2,TRBV7-8,NA,TGTGCCAGCAGCTCAAGCGGAGCGAACACCGGGGAGCTGTTTTTT,CASSSSGANTGELFF
NA,TRBJ1-1,TRBV27,TRBD1,TGTGCCAGCAGTCCAAGGACAGGGGGAGGCACTGAAGCTTTCTTT,CASSPRTGGGTEAFF
few,TRBJ1-1,TRBV18,TRBD1,TGTGCCAGCTCACCCCGGGACAGTGAAGCTTTCTTT,CASSPRDSEAFF
few,TRBJ1-6,TRBV11-3,NA,TGTGCCAGCAGCTTAGGCAGTCCTAATTCACCCCTCCACTTT,CASSLGSPNSPLHF
NA,TRBJ1-5,TRBV7-2,TRBD1,TGTGCCAGCAGCTGGGACAGAAGCCAGCCCCAGCATTTT,CASSWDRSQPQHF
NA,TRBJ2-1,TRBV7-3,NA,TGTGCCAGCAGCTCTATTCCGGGACCCAACAATGAGCAGTTCTTC,CASSSIPGPNNEQFF
few,TRBJ1-4,TRBV30,NA,TGTGCCTGTAAAGGGGGTGGTGGTGAAAAACTGTTTTTT,CACKGGGGEKLFF
NA,TRBJ2-1,TRBV7-9,NA,TGTGCCAGCAGCTTAGTTCTGGCTAGCGCCAATGAGCAGTTCTTC,CASSLVLASANEQFF
NA,TRBJ1-5,TRBV2,NA,TGTGCCAGCAGTGCGTCAGCTAATAGCAATCAGCCCCAGCATTTT,CASSASANSNQPQHF
NA,TRBJ1-5,TRBV4-2,NA,TGTGCCAGCAGCCAAGATCTCGGGGGGATCAATCAGCCCCAGCATTTT,CASSQDLGGINQPQHF
NA,TRBJ2-1,TRBV2,TRBD2,TGTGCCAGCGGGACTAGCGGGGGGGCCAATGAGCAGTTCTTC,CASGTSGGANEQFF
few,TRBJ1-5,TRBV30,TRBD1,TGTGCCTGGAGTGGACAGACAGGGGGCGTCGGAAAGCCCCAGCATTTT,CAWSGQTGGVGKPQHF
once,TRBJ1-2,TRBV2,TRBD1,TGTGCCAGCAGTAGGACCGGGACAGTAAACTATGGCTACACCTTC,CASSRTGTVNYGYTF
NA,TRBJ2-6,TRBV11-2,NA,TGTGCCAGCAGCGGCAAAGGGGGTGACGGCTCTGGGGCCAACGTCCTGACTTTC,CASSGKGGDGSGANVLTF
NA,TRBJ1-2,TRBV19,NA,TGTGCCAGTAGTATAGAGTCCAGCTATGGCTACACCTTC,CASSIESSYGYTF
once,TRBJ2-1,TRBV19,NA,TGTGCCAGTAGTACCCAGGGGGGAGGGCAGTTCTTC,CASSTQGGGQFF
NA,TRBJ1-1,TRBV29-1,TRBD1,TGCAGCGCTGGACAGGGGCCTAACACTGAAGCTTTCTTT,CSAGQGPNTEAFF